What follows are 18 T cell receptor beta chains derived from one specimen sequenced in a study of low-dose radiotherapy and immunotherapy resistance in tumors. Sample time point: before trial treatment. TRAV- and TRBV-specific primers were used for first-strand cDNA, which covered alpha and beta chains. The authors amplified TCRs for approximately 18 PCR cycles with a constant-region primer and a V-primer adapter. TCRdb ran MiXCR on the reads and lists one entry per CDR3 protein. The table lists tens of thousands of distinct CDR3 sequences, around 31% of them singletons. The sequenced sample was PBMCs, obtained before treatment. Every receptor here comes from a female donor with ovarian cancer.

This clonotype showed up many times. The chain uses TRBV4-1 and TRBJ2-4; TRBD2 is a possible D gene (7 bases). The CDR3 loop spans 19 amino acids. Trimming removed 4 bases at V and 2 bases at J, with 24 bases between. CDR1 and CDR2 from the germline V gene are MGHRA and YSYEKL. In DNA, the CDR3 is TGCGCCAGCAGCCCTGGACTGAGGGGGGGCCTGGGGTCCAAAAACATTCAGTACTTC. This sequence encodes CASSPGLRGGLGSKNIQYF.

This chain joins TRBV5-1 and TRBJ2-7; D gene unclear. CDR1 is SGHRS, CDR2 YFSETQ, per germline. This CDR3 region has 15 residues. Trimming removed 0 bases from V and 0 bases from J, with 10 bases in between. The CDR3: CASSLAVGPSYEQYF. CDR3 nucleotides: TGCGCCAGCAGCTTGGCGGTCGGACCCTCCTACGAGCAGTACTTC.

This clonotype was picked up many times. The V and J genes are TRBV20-1 and TRBJ1-5; D is perhaps TRBD1 (6 bases). The length of the CDR3 is 14 residues. The V gene lost 3 bases and the J gene lost 5 bases, with 14 bases spanning the gap. CDR1 and CDR2 (germline): DFQATT, SNEGSKA (reference sequence). As DNA, the CDR3 is TGCAGTGCTAGTTTGGGGGCAGTTTATCAGCCCCAGCATTTT. Protein: CSASLGAVYQPQHF.

In this sample, this clonotype turned up many times. The chain combines TRBV7-3 with TRBJ2-5; TRBD2 aligns across 9 bases. The trim removed 5 bases at V and 5 bases at J, leaving 9 bases unmatched. This CDR3 has 15 residues. Germline V gene data show CDR1 as SGHTA and CDR2 as FQGTGA. This chain's CDR3 is CASSRIAGVRETQYF. Here the CDR3 DNA reads TGTGCCAGCAGCCGTATAGCGGGAGTAAGGGAGACCCAGTACTTC. The full variable domain, in which reference TRBV7-3 and TRBJ2-5 provide the parts outside the CDR3, is GAGVSQTPSNKVTEKGKYVELRCDPISGHTALYWYRQSLGQGPEFLIYFQGTGAADDSGLPNDRFFAVRPEGSVSTLKIQRTERGDSAVYLCASSRIAGVRETQYFGPGTRLLVL.

This rearrangement joins TRBV28 to TRBJ2-3; perhaps TRBD2 as D (6 bases). V shed 9 bases and J shed 2 bases, with 12 bases lying between them. This CDR3 region has 13 residues. Per germline, CDR1 MDHEN and CDR2 SYDVKM. CDR3 DNA sequence: TGTGCCAGTTCGGGGGAAGTCACAGATACGCAGTATTTT. Translating gives CASSGEVTDTQYF.

This clonotype was found many times. The CDR3 loop reads CASSDGLPWETQYF. The CDR3 DNA is TGTGCCAGCAGTGACGGGCTTCCTTGGGAGACCCAGTACTTC. The chain carries TRBV2 and TRBJ2-5; the D is unclear. CDR3 length equals 14 residues. Trimming left V 3 bases short and J 5 bases short, with 13 bases between. Germline V lookup: CDR1 SNHLY, CDR2 FYNNEI.

This chain uses TRBV5-1 with TRBJ2-7, with D possibly TRBD2 on 5 matching bases. The V gene lost 3 bases and the J gene lost 9 bases, with 22 bases spanning the gap. Germline V gene sequence: CDR1 SGHRS, CDR2 YFSETQ. The CDR3 has 15 residues. For the CDR3, the DNA is TGCGCCAGCAGCTCGATACTATTTACACGAGAGGGGCAGTACTTC. The encoded protein is CASSSILFTREGQYF.

This clonotype occurred many times. The chain uses TRBV5-1 and TRBJ1-4; D not certain. CDR3 length: 12 residues. Germline lookup yields CDR1 SGHRS and CDR2 YFSETQ. V gave up 1 base and J gave up 8 bases, with 6 bases separating them. The CDR3 DNA follows: TGCGCCAGCAGCTTGACGCCGGAAAAACTGTTTTTT. Translation: CASSLTPEKLFF.

The table lists this clonotype with many counts. This chain uses TRBV19 with TRBJ2-2; 7 nucleotides align to TRBD1. This CDR3 contains 13 residues. Germline CDR1 is LNHDA and CDR2 is SQIVND (reference sequence). V lost 5 bases to trimming and J lost 4 bases; unmatched junction nucleotides: 1. Here the CDR3 reads CASSHRGTGELFF. The CDR3 DNA sequence: TGTGCCAGTAGTCACAGGGGCACCGGGGAGCTGTTTTTT.

The sample holds many counts of this clonotype. Compared with germline, one end of the junction differs, possibly owing to a read error. The chain couples TRBV7-7 to TRBJ2-2; either TRBD1 or TRBD2 may supply D (6 bases each). Germline-derived CDR1 and CDR2 are SSHAT and FNYEAQ (reference sequence). The CDR3 loop spans 13 amino acids. CDR3 sequence: CASSPRGHGELFF. In DNA, the CDR3 is TGTGCTAGCAGCCCTCGGGGGCACGGGGAGCTGTTTTTT. Filled out from reference TRBV7-7 and TRBJ2-2, the complete variable domain reads GAGVSQSPRYKVTKRGQDVTLRCDPISSHATLYWYQQALGQGPEFLTYFNYEAQPDKSGLPSDRFSAERPEGSISTLTIQRTEQRDSAMYRCASSPRGHGELFFGEGSRLTVL.

A few counts support this clonotype. The V call is TRBV10-1, the J call TRBJ2-7; maybe TRBD1 (5 bases). V lost 1 base and J 2 bases, leaving 12 bases between the germline ends. Germline CDR1 reads WNHNN; CDR2 reads SYGVQD (reference sequence). There are 15 residues in the CDR3. CDR3 nucleotides: TGCGCCAGCAGTGAGTTGACAGTCCAGCCCTACGAGCAGTACTTC. Its translation is CASSELTVQPYEQYF.

The chain has TRBV20-1 and TRBJ1-5; the D gene is possibly TRBD1 (5 bases). Germline CDR1 is DFQATT and CDR2 is SNEGSKA (reference sequence). The CDR3 has 13 amino acids. V was pared by 3 bases and J by 2 bases, with 8 bases between. Here the CDR3 DNA reads TGCAGTGCTAGTCGGGGGGGCAATCAGCCCCAGCATTTT. It is translated as CSASRGGNQPQHF.

This clonotype showed up many times. The chain couples TRBV29-1 to TRBJ2-5; TRBD1 agrees at 9 bases. This CDR3 has 12 amino acids. The germline V gene encodes CDR1 SQVTM and CDR2 ANQGSEA. V gave up 8 bases and J gave up 5 bases; unmatched junction bases: 6. CDR3 sequence (DNA): TGCAGCTCGGGACAGGGCGGGGAGACCCAGTACTTC. Protein: CSSGQGGETQYF.

There are many counts of this clonotype. The chain employs TRBV12-3 or TRBV12-4 and TRBJ2-1; 10 bases agree with TRBD2. This CDR3 is 16 amino acids long. V lost 2 bases and J lost 7; bases outside the gene matches: 8. CDR3 in amino acids: CASSLTAGGPVNEQFF. CDR3 in DNA: TGTGCCAGCAGTTTAACAGCGGGGGGGCCCGTGAATGAGCAGTTCTTC.

This clonotype was observed at least ten times. The gene calls are TRBV5-6 and TRBJ2-3; 7 bases map to TRBD2. Trimming removed 2 bases from V and 6 bases from J; junction bases left unmatched: 0. The CDR3 consists of 12 residues. The germline gives CDR1 SGHDT, CDR2 YYEEEE. In DNA form, the CDR3 reads TGTGCCAGCAGCTTTAGCGGGGATACGCAGTATTTT. Protein product: CASSFSGDTQYF. The whole variable domain, filled in from reference TRBV5-6 and TRBJ2-3, reads DAGVTQSPTHLIKTRGQQVTLRCSPKSGHDTVSWYQQALGQGPQFIFQYYEEEERQRGNFPDRFSGHQFPNYSSELNVNALLLGDSALYLCASSFSGDTQYFGPGTRLTVL.

As concerns this clonotype: This likely came from a read error, as a far larger clone is one base away. The CDR3 nucleotides are TGTGTCAGCAGCTTGGGGTGGGGGGACTACAATGAGCAGTTCTTC. Translating it yields CVSSLGWGDYNEQFF. The chain recombines TRBV5-1 with TRBJ2-1; a possible D gene is TRBD2 (6 bases). CDR3 length: 15 residues. CDR1 is SGHRS and CDR2 is YFSETQ in the germline V gene.

As regards this clonotype: The limits of the CDR3 on the DNA are not certain, so only TCRdb's listed CDR3 is given. The chain links TRBV11-2 to TRBJ2-2; TRBD1 is taken as the D call from the table, unchecked against the DNA. The CDR3 is 17 residues long, ends included. From germline, CDR1 is SGHAT and CDR2 FQNNGV. The CDR3 is CASSLVAGTNTWELFFF.

This clonotype is a singleton in its sample. A far larger clone is just one base off, so this is likely a read error. The gene calls are TRBV14 and TRBJ2-7, with D tentatively TRBD1 (6 bases). Per the germline V gene, CDR1 is SGHDN and CDR2 is FVKESK. CDR3 length: 16 residues. V was pared by 3 bases and J by 7 bases, with 22 bases between. The CDR3 is CASSQEGGWAYNEQYF. In DNA form, the CDR3 reads TGTGCCAGCAGCCAGGAAGGGGGATGGGCCTACAATGAGCAGTACTTC.